This T cell receptor beta chain was profiled in a study of blood T cell repertoires in COVID-19. Looking at the study overall: The United States, Italy and Spain supplied acute and convalescent COVID-19 samples. PBMCs, B-cell-depleted T cells, or T cells were the source of the cDNA or gDNA that made up the material.

CDR3 length equals 14 residues. CDR1 is ENHRY and CDR2 is SYGVKD in the germline V gene. With V trimmed by 2 bases and J by 3 bases, 0 bases remained unmatched. Original processing notes: Amplification from reference gene primers served as the basis for estimated nucleated cell counts. The method was immunoSEQ multiplex PCR; TCRdb's version includes in-frame clones alone and lacks a portion of them. From that table come the V and J calls and clone size; the DNA was used to work out D and trimming. The table lists some 150,000 clones, roughly 81% of them singletons. This TCR was sampled from a man between 40 and 49 years old who had recovered from COVID-19. The chain recombines TRBV10-3 with TRBJ2-7, with 11 bases lining up with TRBD2. The sample taken for sequencing was peripheral blood. The CDR3 protein is CAISEGLAGYEQYF. CDR3 bases: TGTGCCATCAGTGAGGGACTAGCGGGCTACGAGCAGTACTTC.